These 27 T cell receptor beta chains originate from one sample sequenced in a study of OX40 agonist ivuxolimab in advanced cancers. Libraries were prepared by immunoSEQ multiplex PCR; TCRdb keeps only in-frame clonotypes and omits some of them. The repertoire has about 52,000 clones, less than 90% of them found once; the top ten carry more than 13%. The sequencing here drew on CD4+ or CD8+ T cells sorted from blood, taken in a trial of the OX40 agonist ivuxolimab. Every receptor here comes from an adult with an advanced solid tumor such as melanoma, head and neck, liver or kidney cancer.

V and J are TRBV9 and TRBJ2-3, with 13 bases fitting TRBD2. The CDR3 consists of 22 residues. The V gene's germline CDR1 is SGDLS and CDR2 YYNGEE. Trimming removed 4 bases from V and 4 bases from J; junction bases left unmatched: 24. CDR3 nucleotides: TGTGCCAGCAGCTTCACAGGGGGCTCAGGGACTAGCGGGGAAGGATGGTCAGATACGCAGTATTTT. This codes for CASSFTGGSGTSGEGWSDTQYF.

This clone was recorded once. The V call is TRBV4-1, the J call TRBJ1-2, with a possible D match to TRBD1 (5 bases). CDR3 length: 15 residues. From germline, CDR1 is MGHRA and CDR2 YSYEKL. Trimming removed 0 bases at V and 4 bases at J, with 12 bases between. CDR3 region: CASSQDTGVGYGYTF. CDR3 DNA sequence: TGCGCCAGCAGCCAAGATACGGGGGTCGGCTATGGCTACACCTTC.

The genes are TRBV6-5 and TRBJ2-1; the match to TRBD2 covers 10 bases. This CDR3 is built from 15 residues. The V and J ends lost 2 bases and 7 bases, in that order; junction bases with no gene match: 5. The germline CDR1 and CDR2 sequences are MNHEY and SVGAGI. In DNA form, the CDR3 reads TGTGCCAGCAGTTACAAGCGGGGGGGTAGGAATGAGCAGTTCTTC. Translated, it gives CASSYKRGGRNEQFF.

The chain has TRBV21-1 and TRBJ2-1; TRBD2 is taken as the D call from the table, unchecked against the DNA. TRBV21-1 is tagged as a pseudogene. The CDR3 totals 15 residues. The DNA for the CDR3 is TGTGCCAGCAGCCTTACTAGCCCAGAGGGGAATGAGCAGTTCTTC. This sequence encodes CASSLTSPEGNEQFF.

This chain uses TRBV5-1 with TRBJ2-4; possibly TRBD1 for D (7 bases). CDR1 and CDR2 (germline): SGHRS, YFSETQ. Trimming cost V 1 base and J 8 bases, with 25 bases left between them. The CDR3 length is 18 residues. The CDR3 loop is CASSLSRFGDSGYDIQYF. The CDR3 coding sequence is TGCGCCAGCAGCTTGAGTCGTTTCGGGGACAGCGGGTATGACATTCAGTACTTC.

V usage is TRBV5-6 and J usage is TRBJ1-2, with a weak D call TRBD1 (5 bases). The germline V and J ends were trimmed by 4 bases and 4 bases, with 11 bases remaining between them. The germline V gene has CDR1 SGHDT and CDR2 YYEEEE. The length of the CDR3 is 13 residues. The DNA for the CDR3 is TGTGCCAGCAGCCTGGAGGGGTTCTATGGCTACACCTTC. It is translated as CASSLEGFYGYTF.

The chain couples TRBV5-1 to TRBJ1-1; maybe TRBD1 (6 bases). This CDR3 is 15 amino acids long. With 3 bases removed from V and 0 bases from J, the gap between germline ends came to 12 bases. The germline gives CDR1 SGHRS, CDR2 YFSETQ. CDR3 amino acids: CASSSKQGMNTEAFF. CDR3 bases: TGCGCCAGCAGCTCTAAACAGGGAATGAACACTGAAGCTTTCTTT. The complete variable domain, with remaining parts taken from reference TRBV5-1 and TRBJ1-1, reads KAGVTQTPRYLIKTRGQQVTLSCSPISGHRSVSWYQQTPGQGLQFLFEYFSETQRNKGNFPGRFSGRQFSNSRSEMNVSTLELGDSALYLCASSSKQGMNTEAFFGQGTRLTVV.

The V and J genes are TRBV6-5 and TRBJ2-4; 9 bases map to TRBD2. Germline V gene data show CDR1 as MNHEY and CDR2 as SVGAGI. V trimming: 6 bases; J trimming: 6 bases; junction bases outside the gene matches: 6. The CDR3 is 14 residues long. The DNA for the CDR3 is TGTGCCAGCAGCTTGACTAGCGGACCAAACATTCAGTACTTC. Protein product: CASSLTSGPNIQYF.

This chain links TRBV4-3 with TRBJ2-7; 10 nucleotides agree with TRBD1. J was trimmed by 2 bases and V by 6 bases; bases with no gene match: 10. CDR1 LGHNA and CDR2 YSLEER come from the germline V gene. The CDR3 is 16 amino acids. CDR3 nucleotides: TGCGCCAGCAGTGTCGCGAGGACAGGGGGTACCTACGAGCAGTACTTC. This encodes CASSVARTGGTYEQYF.

V and J are TRBV6-6 and TRBJ1-5; possibly TRBD1 for D (5 bases). Trimming shortened V by 2 bases and J by 5 bases, and 13 bases separated the two germline ends. The CDR3 has 15 amino acids. In germline, CDR1 is MNHNY, CDR2 SVGAGI (reference sequence). CDR3 DNA sequence: TGTGCCAGCAGTTACATCGGGCAGGGCTATCAGCCCCAGCATTTT. Translation gives CASSYIGQGYQPQHF.

V is TRBV30 and J is TRBJ2-5, with D maybe TRBD2 (7 bases). The germline gives CDR1 GTSNPN, CDR2 SVGIG (reference sequence). This CDR3 spans 15 amino acids. The ends were cut back, 2 bases at V and 5 bases at J, with 18 bases in the middle. CDR3 region: CAWSSEGGPAETQYF. CDR3 sequence (DNA): TGTGCCTGGAGTTCTGAGGGGGGGCCAGCGGAGACCCAGTACTTC.

The chain joins TRBV11-2 to TRBJ1-6; no firm D call. Germline assignment: CDR1 SGHAT and CDR2 FQNNGV. Trimming left V 3 bases short and J 14 bases short, with 17 bases between. The CDR3 contains 14 residues. Here the CDR3 reads CASSFGDAFSTLHF. DNA of the CDR3: TGTGCCAGCAGCTTTGGGGATGCCTTTTCTACCCTCCACTTT.

The DNA for the CDR3 is TGTGCCAGCAGCGGGCCGCAGTTTGATCAGCCCCAGCATTTT. Translated, it gives CASSGPQFDQPQHF. The chain has TRBV7-9 and TRBJ1-5; D call uncertain. The germline CDR1 and CDR2 sequences are SEHNR and FQNEAQ (reference sequence). V shed 5 bases and J shed 5 bases, with 13 bases lying between them. The CDR3 runs 14 residues.

The chain couples TRBV30 to TRBJ1-1; no firm D call. Germline CDR1 and CDR2: GTSNPN and SVGIG (reference sequence). This CDR3 is 17 amino acids long. V was clipped by 4 bases and J by 1 base, with 22 bases between them. The CDR3 region is CAWTDTLSGVGNTEAFF. The DNA of the CDR3 is TGTGCCTGGACTGACACCCTCAGCGGGGTTGGGAACACTGAAGCTTTCTTT.

The gene calls are TRBV6-6 and TRBJ2-7, with 7 bases that match TRBD1. The CDR3 length is 14 residues. The trim removed 0 bases at V and 2 bases at J, leaving 1 base unmatched. Looked up from germline, CDR1 is MNHNY and CDR2 is SVGAGI (reference sequence). The DNA of the CDR3 is TGTGCCAGCAGTTACTCGGACAGGCCCTACGAGCAGTACTTC. This encodes CASSYSDRPYEQYF.

The chain uses TRBV7-9 and TRBJ2-7; D remains ambiguous. Trimming removed 2 bases from V and 0 bases from J, with 5 bases in between. Germline V lookup: CDR1 SEHNR, CDR2 FQNEAQ (reference sequence). This CDR3 spans 13 amino acids. Written as DNA, the CDR3 is TGTGCCAGCAGCTTAAGCTACTCCTACGAGCAGTACTTC. It encodes CASSLSYSYEQYF.

The chain employs TRBV6-1 and TRBJ1-1; D perhaps matches TRBD1 (5 bases). Germline CDR1 is MNHNS and CDR2 is SASEGT. The CDR3 consists of 12 residues. V lost 6 bases, J lost 4 bases, and 9 bases lay in between. The CDR3 sequence is CASSKGSTEAFF. Written as DNA, the CDR3 is TGTGCCAGCAGCAAGGGGAGCACTGAAGCTTTCTTT.

This chain joins TRBV5-1 and TRBJ2-6; 7 nucleotides line up with TRBD1. The CDR3 spans 16 residues. CDR1 is SGHRS, CDR2 YFSETQ, per germline. Trimming took 4 bases from V and 0 from J; bases not matched to a gene: 4. The CDR3 region has the DNA TGCGCCAGCAGCGTGACAGGGAGCTCTGGGGCCAACGTCCTGACTTTC. It is translated as CASSVTGSSGANVLTF. The entire variable domain, with the rest obtained from reference TRBV5-1 and TRBJ2-6, is as follows: KAGVTQTPRYLIKTRGQQVTLSCSPISGHRSVSWYQQTPGQGLQFLFEYFSETQRNKGNFPGRFSGRQFSNSRSEMNVSTLELGDSALYLCASSVTGSSGANVLTFGAGSRLTVL.

The chain uses TRBV11-2 and TRBJ1-4; D not resolved. CDR1 is SGHAT, CDR2 FQNNGV, per germline. The CDR3 totals 16 residues. The V end lost 1 base, the J end lost 2 bases, and 11 bases lay between the germline ends. In DNA form, the CDR3 reads TGTGCCAGCAGCTTAGTCTCAGGCACCACTAATGAAAAACTGTTTTTT. Protein: CASSLVSGTTNEKLFF.

This chain connects TRBV27 to TRBJ1-1; no reliable D call. Trimming pared 5 bases from V and 0 bases from J, leaving 10 bases between. This CDR3 region has 14 residues. Germline CDR1 and CDR2: MNHEY and SMNVEV (reference sequence). The CDR3: CASSPQLLNTEAFF. The CDR3 DNA is TGTGCCAGCAGTCCACAACTCCTGAACACTGAAGCTTTCTTT.

The chain couples TRBV9 to TRBJ2-1; TRBD2 matches 13 bases. The CDR3 is 16 residues long. Germline V CDR1 and CDR2: SGDLS, YYNGEE. Trimming removed 4 bases from V and 7 bases from J; junction bases left unmatched: 8. In DNA, the CDR3 is TGTGCCAGCAGCTCACGACTAGCGGGGGGAAGAAATGAGCAGTTCTTC. Its translation is CASSSRLAGGRNEQFF.

This chain links TRBV30 with TRBJ2-3; D ambiguous. The germline V gene encodes CDR1 GTSNPN and CDR2 SVGIG (reference sequence). The CDR3 is 12 residues long. The V end was cut by 3 bases, the J end by 6 bases, with 10 bases between. CDR3 residues: CAWSQTPDTQYF. The DNA for the CDR3 is TGTGCCTGGAGCCAAACCCCGGATACGCAGTATTTT.

This rearrangement joins TRBV4-1 to TRBJ1-5; D gene unclear. Trimming took off 1 base at V and 7 bases at J, with 8 bases between the two ends. Germline CDR1 reads MGHRA; CDR2 reads YSYEKL. The length of the CDR3 is 13 residues. The CDR3 DNA is TGCGCCAGCAGCCAAGGAAGTCAACAGCCCCAGCATTTT. Translation gives CASSQGSQQPQHF.

CDR3 sequence: CASSPMRLAGGYEQYF. The DNA for the CDR3 is TGTGCCAGCAGCCCGATGAGACTAGCGGGAGGCTACGAGCAGTACTTC. V and J are TRBV13 and TRBJ2-7; TRBD2 agrees at 13 bases. Trimming cost V 5 bases and J 3 bases; bases outside gene matches: 7. The CDR3 is made up of 16 amino acids. CDR1 is PRHDT, CDR2 FYEKMQ, per germline (reference sequence).

Of note for this clone: Other DNA sequences from this sample encode an identical CDR3 as well. The chain is built from TRBV4-1 and TRBJ1-5; a possible D gene is TRBD1 (5 bases). V dropped 3 bases and J dropped 4 bases, with 7 bases sitting between them. Germline lookup yields CDR1 MGHRA and CDR2 YSYEKL. The length of the CDR3 is 13 residues. The CDR3 loop is CASSQGRNQPQHF. The CDR3 region has the DNA TGCGCCAGCAGCCAGGGGCGGAATCAGCCCCAGCATTTT.

The rearrangement uses TRBV11-2 and TRBJ1-6; a possible D gene is TRBD1 (5 bases). The CDR3 length is 14 residues. CDR1 SGHAT and CDR2 FQNNGV come from the germline V gene. V lost 6 bases and J 9 bases, leaving 15 bases between the germline ends. DNA of the CDR3: TGTGCCAGCAGTCCTATCACTAGGGGTTCACCCCTCCACTTT. Protein sequence: CASSPITRGSPLHF.

The V and J genes are TRBV4-1 and TRBJ2-1; weak D call: TRBD2 (6 bases). The V end lost 6 bases, the J end lost 4 bases, and 16 bases lay between the germline ends. This CDR3 has 15 residues. Germline CDR1 MGHRA, CDR2 YSYEKL. In DNA form, the CDR3 reads TGCGCCAGCAGTCCAATCGCGGGGCCATACAATGAGCAGTTCTTC. Translation: CASSPIAGPYNEQFF.